This T cell receptor (beta chain) derives from a study of blood T cell repertoires in COVID-19. Study context: Whether acute or convalescent, the COVID-19 samples came from the United States, Italy and Spain. Sources were T cells, B-cell-depleted T cells, or PBMCs; the material itself was cDNA or gDNA.

As handled by the study authors: From reference gene primer amplification, estimates of nucleated cell counts were derived. The repertoire was sequenced with immunoSEQ multiplex PCR; TCRdb's copy has only in-frame clones and lacks some. V and J calls and clone size are given by that table; D and trimming were obtained from the DNA. The table has roughly 340,000 clones, under 95% seen once. This CDR3 is built from 13 residues. Germline V lookup: CDR1 KGHSH, CDR2 LQKENI. The V gene lost 4 bases and the J gene lost 4 bases, with 10 bases spanning the gap. This rearrangement joins TRBV18 to TRBJ2-5; the D is unclear. This receptor was identified in a woman between 18 and 29 years old who had recovered from COVID-19. The specimen was peripheral blood. CDR3 residues: CASSLQALETQYF. The DNA for the CDR3 is TGTGCCAGCTCACTTCAAGCGTTAGAGACCCAGTACTTC. Full variable domain (outside the CDR3, taken from reference TRBV18 and TRBJ2-5): NAGVMQNPRHLVRRRGQEARLRCSPMKGHSHVYWYRQLPEEGLKFMVYLQKENIIDESGMPKERFSAEFPKEGPSILRIQQVVRGDSAAYFCASSLQALETQYFGPGTRLLVL.